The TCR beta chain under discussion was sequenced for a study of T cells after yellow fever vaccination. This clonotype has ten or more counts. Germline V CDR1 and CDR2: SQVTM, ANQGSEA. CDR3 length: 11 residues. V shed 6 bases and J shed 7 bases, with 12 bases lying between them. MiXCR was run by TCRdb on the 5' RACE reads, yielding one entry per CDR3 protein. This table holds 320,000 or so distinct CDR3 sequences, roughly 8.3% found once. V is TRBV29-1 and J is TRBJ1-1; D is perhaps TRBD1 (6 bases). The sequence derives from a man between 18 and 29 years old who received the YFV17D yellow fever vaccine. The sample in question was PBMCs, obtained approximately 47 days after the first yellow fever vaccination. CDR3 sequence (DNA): TGCAGCGTGACAGGACTCAGTGAAGCTTTCTTT. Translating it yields CSVTGLSEAFF. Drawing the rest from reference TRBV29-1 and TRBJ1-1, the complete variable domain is SAVISQKPSRDICQRGTSLTIQCQVDSQVTMMFWYRQQPGQSLTLIATANQGSEATYESGFVIDKFPISRPNLTFSTLTVSNMSPEDSSIYLCSVTGLSEAFFGQGTRLTVV.